This T cell receptor (beta chain) came from a study of regulatory T cells in long-lasting Graves disease. This clonotype was counted ten times or more. Time point indicated: newly diagnosed GD, antithyroid drugs for less than 3 months. PBMCs were the source of the RNA used for TCR sequencing. Graves' disease diagnosis was established per American Thyroid Association guidelines. In germline, CDR1 is SGHDN, CDR2 FVKESK. CDR3 length: 14 amino acids. V lost 1 base, J lost 5 bases, and 12 bases lay in between. The TCR beta library used iRepertoire HTBI primers with Arm-PCR amplification of CDR3. MiXCR, run by TCRdb on the multiplex PCR reads, gives a single entry per CDR3 protein. The sample includes 450,000 to 600,000 distinct CDR3 sequences, roughly 13% of them seen just once. The same sample was also used in a study of T cells in Graves' hyperthyroidism and ophthalmopathy. That source notes: With a duration under 2 months, the hyperthyroidism was newly diagnosed in patients aged 18 to 65.

The specimen comprised peripheral blood mononuclear cells (PBMCs), sampled at new diagnosis, from a patient treated with antithyroid drugs. The chain couples TRBV14 to TRBJ2-7; D ambiguous. The receptor was derived from a man aged 30 to 39 with Graves disease. CDR3 DNA: TGTGCCAGCAGCCAAGCCGGTATCACCCACGAGCAGTACTTC. Translation: CASSQAGITHEQYF.